These 19 T cell receptor beta chains were sequenced from one sample in a study of tissue T cells after allogeneic stem cell transplantation. Libraries were prepared by immunoSEQ multiplex PCR; TCRdb keeps only in-frame clonotypes and omits some of them. In the table there are more than 9,500 clones, about two thirds of which are singletons. The material sequenced was tissue from the right colon, taken at autopsy. Receptors were obtained from a woman between 18 and 49 years old with breast cancer.

The chain joins TRBV21-1 to TRBJ2-2; TRBD1, the D gene given by the table, was not confirmed from the DNA. TRBV21-1 is a documented pseudogene. The CDR3 sequence is 16 residues long. The CDR3 is CASSIHSQANTGELFF. For the CDR3, the DNA is TGTGCCAGCAGCATCCACTCCCAGGCGAACACCGGGGAGCTGTTTTTT.

This clone occurred a few times. V is TRBV19 and J is TRBJ1-1; no firm D call. CDR1 LNHDA and CDR2 SQIVND come from the germline V gene (reference sequence). Trimming took 5 bases from V and 5 from J, leaving 12 bases between them. The CDR3 contains 13 residues. In DNA form, the CDR3 reads TGTGCCAGTAGTCCCCACGGTGGTACTGAAGCTTTCTTT. This encodes CASSPHGGTEAFF.

This clone has just a few counts. The chain employs TRBV7-2 and TRBJ1-2; D is perhaps TRBD1 (5 bases). This CDR3 is 14 amino acids long. CDR1 SGHTA and CDR2 FQGNSA come from the germline V gene. V was cut by 5 bases and J by 8 bases, with 18 bases left in between. The CDR3 region has the DNA TGTGCCAGCAGCCCATCCCCCGGGACGGGAGGCTACACCTTC. As protein: CASSPSPGTGGYTF.

DNA of the CDR3: TGTGCCAGCAGTTACTCGATTAGGGGCACTTCCTATGAAGCTTTCTTT. Encoded protein: CASSYSIRGTSYEAFF. V and J are TRBV6-2 or TRBV6-3 and TRBJ1-1; D perhaps matches TRBD1 (5 bases). CDR1 and CDR2 (germline): MNHEY, SVGEGT. The CDR3 has 16 residues. The V and J ends lost 0 bases and 7 bases respectively, with 18 bases between them.

Here the CDR3 reads CAWSPWTGAYTATEAFF. CDR3 nucleotide sequence: TGTGCCTGGAGTCCTTGGACAGGCGCATATACCGCGACTGAAGCTTTCTTT. The V and J genes are TRBV30 and TRBJ1-1; 7 positions match TRBD1. Germline CDR1 is GTSNPN and CDR2 is SVGIG (reference sequence). The CDR3 totals 17 residues. The junction had 17 bases not matched to a gene; V was cut back by 2 bases and J by 5 bases.

The V gene is TRBV7-9, the J gene TRBJ2-2, with D tentatively TRBD2 (5 bases). V shed 7 bases and J shed 7 bases, with 13 bases lying between them. This CDR3 is built from 13 residues. The germline CDR1 and CDR2 sequences are SEHNR and FQNEAQ (reference sequence). CDR3 nucleotide sequence: TGTGCCAGCAACCTACTAGAGGGCGGGGAGCTGTTTTTT. It translates to CASNLLEGGELFF.

The genes are TRBV11-2 and TRBJ1-1, with D perhaps matching TRBD1 (5 bases). The CDR3 loop spans 15 amino acids. Germline CDR1 SGHAT, CDR2 FQNNGV. The ends were cut back, 2 bases at V and 1 base at J, with 11 bases in the middle. The DNA of the CDR3 is TGTGCCAGCAGCTTAACCGCGGGGGGGAACACTGAAGCTTTCTTT. It is translated as CASSLTAGGNTEAFF.

This chain connects TRBV6-4 to TRBJ2-2; the D gene could be TRBD1 or TRBD2 (5 bases each). Trimming removed 2 bases at V and 4 bases at J, with 8 bases between. Germline CDR1 reads MRHNA; CDR2 reads SNTAGT. CDR3 size: 14 residues. CDR3 residues: CASSDGGTTGELFF. CDR3 bases: TGTGCCAGCAGTGACGGGGGTACCACCGGGGAGCTGTTTTTT.

Points on this clone: The same CDR3 is also encoded by other DNA sequences in this sample. The CDR3, as DNA: TGTGCCAGTAGTCTTCGGTCCTATGGCTACACCTTC. Its translation is CASSLRSYGYTF. This chain joins TRBV19 and TRBJ1-2, with D uncertain. Trimming took 5 bases from V and 4 from J, leaving 8 bases between them. Germline V CDR1 and CDR2: LNHDA, SQIVND (reference sequence). CDR3 size: 12 residues.

J is TRBJ2-4 and V is TRBV5-5; 7 positions agree with TRBD2. This CDR3 has 16 amino acids. V trimming: 2 bases; J trimming: 5 bases; junction bases outside the gene matches: 10. Germline CDR1 is SGHKS and CDR2 is YYEKEE (reference sequence). CDR3 sequence: CASSFGAASGQNIQYF. The CDR3 region has the DNA TGTGCCAGCAGCTTTGGGGCCGCTAGCGGACAAAACATTCAGTACTTC.

The chain recombines TRBV7-9 with TRBJ1-2; D not resolved. Deletions cut 8 bases from V and 8 bases from J, with 6 bases between. The CDR3 is 9 residues long. Germline CDR1 and CDR2: SEHNR and FQNEAQ (reference sequence). CDR3 protein: CASPDGYTF. DNA for the CDR3: TGTGCCAGCCCAGACGGCTACACCTTC.

The chain carries TRBV5-1 and TRBJ2-2; a weak D match, TRBD2 (7 bases). The germline gives CDR1 SGHRS, CDR2 YFSETQ. This CDR3 is 14 amino acids long. V was trimmed by 3 bases and J by 4 bases, leaving 10 bases between them. CDR3 loop: CASSSGGGTGELFF. The CDR3 nucleotides are TGCGCCAGCAGCTCGGGGGGCGGCACCGGGGAGCTGTTTTTT.

This chain links TRBV7-3 with TRBJ2-2; D could derive from TRBD1 or TRBD2 (5 bases each). CDR3 length: 15 amino acids. Trimming removed 5 bases at V and 4 bases at J, with 14 bases between. CDR1 and CDR2 from the germline V gene are SGHTA and FQGTGA. CDR3 protein: CASSRSSGSTGELFF. The CDR3, as DNA: TGTGCCAGCAGCCGATCCTCAGGGAGCACCGGGGAGCTGTTTTTT.

The rearrangement joins TRBV30 to TRBJ1-2, with D perhaps TRBD1 (6 bases). Between the trimmed V and J ends, which lost 1 base and 7 bases, there was a span of 13 bases. Germline CDR1 reads GTSNPN; CDR2 reads SVGIG (reference sequence). The CDR3 runs 13 residues. CDR3 nucleotides: TGTGCCTGGAGTGGGGGCAGGGGTAGTGGCTACACCTTC. Translation gives CAWSGGRGSGYTF. The whole variable domain, filled in from reference TRBV30 and TRBJ1-2, reads SQTIHQWPATLVQPVGSPLSLECTVEGTSNPNLYWYRQAAGRGLQLLFYSVGIGQISSEVPQNLSASRPQDRQFILSSKKLLLSDSGFYLCAWSGGRGSGYTFGSGTRLTVV.

This clone was counted a few times. Other DNA sequences within the sample encode an identical CDR3. The chain combines TRBV3-1 (or the pseudogene TRBV3-2) with TRBJ2-5; D gene ambiguous. In germline, CDR1 is LGHDT, CDR2 YNNKEL (reference sequence). The V and J ends lost 3 bases and 2 bases respectively, with 10 bases between them. This CDR3 spans 14 amino acids. In DNA form, the CDR3 reads TGTGCCAGCAGCCATGGACGGCGACAAGAGACCCAGTACTTC. It encodes CASSHGRRQETQYF.

This clone was detected only a few times. The chain links TRBV5-6 to TRBJ1-3; D gene ambiguous. Trimming cost V 0 bases and J 6 bases, with 10 bases left between them. The CDR3 runs to 14 residues. Germline assignment: CDR1 SGHDT and CDR2 YYEEEE. The CDR3 loop is CASSLVGRENTIYF. The CDR3 DNA is TGTGCCAGCAGCTTGGTGGGCAGAGAAAACACCATATATTTT.

This clone appeared a single time. V and J are TRBV9 and TRBJ1-1; 7 bases match TRBD1. Per the germline V gene, CDR1 is SGDLS and CDR2 is YYNGEE. J lost 5 bases, V lost 2 bases, and 9 bases had no gene match. The CDR3 is made up of 15 amino acids. The CDR3 nucleotides read TGTGCCAGCAGCGTTGACAGGGTAAGGGGGACTGAAGCTTTCTTT. Its translation is CASSVDRVRGTEAFF.

V usage is TRBV7-2 and J usage is TRBJ2-7; 7 positions match TRBD1. Germline loops: CDR1 SGHTA, CDR2 FQGNSA. V shed 5 bases, J shed 4 bases, and the junction held 8 bases outside the gene matches. CDR3 length: 14 amino acids. The CDR3, as DNA: TGTGCCAGCAGCGACAGGGCCAACGTATACGAGCAGTACTTC. Residues: CASSDRANVYEQYF.

In this sample, this clone turned up once. The rearrangement links TRBV28 to TRBJ2-1; no definite D call. The CDR3 consists of 15 residues. Germline V gene data show CDR1 as MDHEN and CDR2 as SYDVKM. Trimming removed 3 bases at V and 2 bases at J, with 11 bases between. CDR3 coding DNA: TGTGCCAGCAGTTTGGTGGGTATAACCTACAATGAGCAGTTCTTC. As protein: CASSLVGITYNEQFF.